Sequencing of this T cell receptor (beta chain) was carried out in a study of blood T cell repertoires in COVID-19. The repertoire was sequenced with immunoSEQ multiplex PCR; TCRdb's copy has only in-frame clones and lacks some. The profile shows some 320,000 clones, roughly 90% of them singletons. Allocation to cohorts depended on clinical history reported by the participants. V dropped 4 bases and J dropped 3; count of bases not matched to a gene: 7. CDR3 size: 15 residues. Germline loops: CDR1 SGHNT, CDR2 YYREEE (reference sequence). This chain connects TRBV5-4 to TRBJ2-1; TRBD2 agrees at 7 bases. The sequenced sample was PBMCs or T cells enriched from blood (not recorded which). The source is a man aged 60 to 69 who had recovered from COVID-19. CDR3 sequence: CASSLGRGDYNEQFF. CDR3 nucleotide sequence: TGTGCCAGCAGCCTGGGGAGGGGAGACTACAATGAGCAGTTCTTC.